These T cell receptor beta chains were read from a single sample in a study of PD-1 blockade in classical Hodgkin lymphoma. Some clones are missing from TCRdb's copy, which holds only in-frame ones; the method was immunoSEQ multiplex PCR. The data hold 50,000 to 85,000 clones, with 60% to 80% observed a single time. The sample was peripheral blood mononuclear cells (PBMCs), taken before the second cycle of nivolumab. Receptors originate from a human donor with classical Hodgkin lymphoma. Both conserved end residues are part of each CDR3. The D gene is left open where the match is weak. A row's size may be missing; if present it is once, few, many or a size class.

cdr3_nt cdr3_aa clone_size v_call d_call j_call
TGTGCCAGCAGCTTGAATAGGGCCCCGAACACCGGGGAGCTGTTTTTT CASSLNRAPNTGELFF few TRBV7-9 . TRBJ2-2
TGCAGCGGCCGAGGTGGGACTAGCGGAAGCACAGATACGCAGTATTTT CSGRGGTSGSTDTQYF . TRBV29-1 TRBD2 TRBJ2-3
TGTGCCAGTAGTGACCCCTACGATAACTATGGCTACACCTTC CASSDPYDNYGYTF . TRBV19 . TRBJ1-2
TGCGCCAGCAGCTTGAGCACGGGGACCGCCTATGGCTACACCTTC CASSLSTGTAYGYTF . TRBV5-1 . TRBJ1-2
TGTGCCAGCAGCTTAGTGGCAGGGTCCTCCTCTGGAAACACCATATATTTT CASSLVAGSSSGNTIYF . TRBV7-2 . TRBJ1-3
TGTGCCAGTAGTTCCCAGGGTGGGGTTTATAGCAATCAGCCCCAGCATTTT CASSSQGGVYSNQPQHF . TRBV19 . TRBJ1-5
TGTGCCAGCAGTTTTGGCTCTGGAAACACCATATATTTT CASSFGSGNTIYF few TRBV28 . TRBJ1-3
TGTGCCTGGAGTGTTGTAGCGGGAGCATACGAGCAGTACTTC CAWSVVAGAYEQYF few TRBV30 TRBD2 TRBJ2-7
TGTGCCAGCAGTTTAATTTTGGGGGGCGACCAAGAGACCCAGTACTTC CASSLILGGDQETQYF . TRBV27 . TRBJ2-5
TGCGCCAGCAGCTTGAGGATCGACAGCCAAGAGACCCAGTACTTC CASSLRIDSQETQYF . TRBV5-1 . TRBJ2-5
TGTGCCAGCAGCTTAGTTAGCGGGAGGGCCAATGAGCAGTTCTTC CASSLVSGRANEQFF . TRBV11-3 TRBD2 TRBJ2-1
TGTGCCAGCTCACCAGAGCGGCTTGGGGGTACTGAAGCTTTCTTT CASSPERLGGTEAFF . TRBV18 . TRBJ1-1
TGTGCCAGCAGTTATGGTCACCGCTATGGCTACACCTTC CASSYGHRYGYTF . TRBV6-5 . TRBJ1-2
TGTGCCAGCAACTCGCCAGGCCTGAACACTGAAGCTTTCTTT CASNSPGLNTEAFF . TRBV2 . TRBJ1-1
TGTGCCAGCAGCCCTCGGACAGGCCCAACCTCTGGAAACACCATATATTTT CASSPRTGPTSGNTIYF . TRBV9 TRBD1 TRBJ1-3
TGCGCCAGCAGCTTGGCCGGTCAGGGTAACGGGGAGCTGTTTTTT CASSLAGQGNGELFF many TRBV5-1 . TRBJ2-2
TGTGCCAGCAGTGAAAGCCGGACAGGGTCCTACGAGCAGTACTTC CASSESRTGSYEQYF . TRBV25-1 TRBD1 TRBJ2-7
TGTGCCAGTAGAAGAGTACAGGGGGACAACTATGGCTACACCTTC CASRRVQGDNYGYTF few TRBV19 TRBD1 TRBJ1-2
TGTGCCTGGAGTATGGGATCGAACACTGAAGCTTTCTTT CAWSMGSNTEAFF . TRBV30 . TRBJ1-1
TGTGCCAGCAGTGAAGCGGAAAGGGCTGGCTACACCTTC CASSEAERAGYTF . TRBV2 . TRBJ1-2
TGTGCCAGCAGTCCCACCAGGGCTCACTACAATGAGCAGTTCTTC CASSPTRAHYNEQFF . TRBV27 . TRBJ2-1
TGTGCCAGCAGTGACCCTGGGGGGGGCCAGTATGGCTACACCTTC CASSDPGGGQYGYTF . TRBV6-6 . TRBJ1-2
TGTGCCAGCGAGAGGGGCCATGGAGTCTATGGCTACACCTTC CASERGHGVYGYTF once TRBV9 . TRBJ1-2
TGTGCTAGTGGCGATGCGCCTTTTTCCCCCTACGAGCAGTACTTC CASGDAPFSPYEQYF . TRBV12-5 . TRBJ2-7
TGCAGCGTTGAAGAGGGAAAAAACATTCAGTACTTC CSVEEGKNIQYF . TRBV29-1 . TRBJ2-4
TGTGCCAGCAGCCAAGTAGGCCAGTATGGCTACACCTTC CASSQVGQYGYTF medium-sized TRBV14 . TRBJ1-2
TGTGCCAGCAGCAAAGGGGCAGGAGGACGTCAGAACACTGAAGCTTTCTTT CASSKGAGGRQNTEAFF few TRBV21-1 . TRBJ1-1
TGTGCCAGCAGTGAATGGCCTGGGAGAGGGGGCAATGAGCAGTTCTTC CASSEWPGRGGNEQFF . TRBV6-1 . TRBJ2-1
TGTGCCAGCAGCGTAGGCAACATACAAGAGACCCAGTACTTC CASSVGNIQETQYF . TRBV9 . TRBJ2-5
TGTGCCAGCAGCTCTGACTGGGATGGAGGGCCCGGGGAGCTGTTTTTT CASSSDWDGGPGELFF . TRBV5-6 . TRBJ2-2
TGTGCCAGCAGTTACGGACAGTTCACTGAAGCTTTCTTT CASSYGQFTEAFF . TRBV6-5 . TRBJ1-1
TGTGCCAGCAGCTTACCACCTAACTATGGCTACACCTTC CASSLPPNYGYTF . TRBV7-9 . TRBJ1-2
TGCGCCAGCAAACGGGTAAAGGACACTGAAGCTTTCTTT CASKRVKDTEAFF . TRBV10-2 . TRBJ1-1
TGTGCCAGCAGCCGACTAGCGGGAAACACCGGGGAGCTGTTTTTT CASSRLAGNTGELFF . TRBV11-2 TRBD2 TRBJ2-2
TGCGCCAGCAGCCAAATGCCAGGGACTGAAGCTTTCTTT CASSQMPGTEAFF . TRBV5-1 . TRBJ1-1
TGCGCCAGCAGCCAAGTGGGACCTTCTGACTATGGCTACACCTTC CASSQVGPSDYGYTF . TRBV4-1 . TRBJ1-2
TGTGCCAGCAGCCCCCGAAGTCAACTAGCGGGTATATACTTC CASSPRSQLAGIYF . TRBV4-2 TRBD2 TRBJ2-7
TGCGCCAGCAGTGAGGGTCGCGATGAGCAGTTCTTC CASSEGRDEQFF . TRBV10-1 . TRBJ2-1
TGCGCCAGCAGCCTCAGGACTAGCGGGGGCACAGATACGCAGTATTTT CASSLRTSGGTDTQYF . TRBV5-1 TRBD2 TRBJ2-3
TGTGCCAGCAGCTTGGCGGACAGGGTGTACACCTTC CASSLADRVYTF . TRBV5-6 TRBD1 TRBJ1-2
TGCGCCAGCAGCCAAGGTAGAGGGGGCGAGCAGTACTTC CASSQGRGGEQYF . TRBV4-1 . TRBJ2-7
TGTGCCAGCAGTTCCCCGGGGGAAGTTCAACCCTACAATGAGCAGTTCTTC CASSSPGEVQPYNEQFF once TRBV28 . TRBJ2-1
TGTGCCAGCTCACCAGAGAAGGGGTATGGCTACACCTTC CASSPEKGYGYTF many TRBV18 . TRBJ1-2
TGTGCCAGCAGTGCCGGCATTAACTCCTACGAGCAGTACTTC CASSAGINSYEQYF . TRBV6-1 . TRBJ2-7
TGTGCCAGCAGAATTAGCGGGGGCCCCTACAATGAGCAGTTCTTC CASRISGGPYNEQFF . TRBV7-8 TRBD2 TRBJ2-1
TGTGCCAGCAGCTTGCGAGGGAAAGGCTACGAGCAGTACTTC CASSLRGKGYEQYF . TRBV5-6 . TRBJ2-7
TGTGCCAGCAGTCCTCGGACAGCAGGTGATCAGCCCCAGCATTTT CASSPRTAGDQPQHF . TRBV2 . TRBJ1-5
TGCGCCAGCAGCTTGGGGGCCAGTCATTACACCGGGGAGCTGTTTTTT CASSLGASHYTGELFF . TRBV5-1 . TRBJ2-2
TGTGCCTGGACCCGAGGCAATCAGCCCCAGCATTTT CAWTRGNQPQHF few TRBV30 . TRBJ1-5
TGTGCCACCAGCAGAGGGGGAAACACTGAAGCTTTCTTT CATSRGGNTEAFF . TRBV15 . TRBJ1-1
TGCGCCAGCAGCTTGCAGGGCATGAACACTGAAGCTTTCTTT CASSLQGMNTEAFF few TRBV5-1 . TRBJ1-1
TGTGCCAGCAGGACTAGTTCCTCTGGGGCCAACGTCCTGACTTTC CASRTSSSGANVLTF . TRBV27 . TRBJ2-6
TGTGCCAGCAGTTGGGGCGCCTACGAGCAGTACTTC CASSWGAYEQYF few TRBV28 . TRBJ2-7
TGTGCCAGCAGCCCTGGGGGACCACAAACTGCAGATACGCAGTATTTT CASSPGGPQTADTQYF many TRBV11-2 . TRBJ2-3
TGCGCCAGCAGCAACCGGAAGAACACTGAAGCTTTCTTT CASSNRKNTEAFF . TRBV5-1 . TRBJ1-1